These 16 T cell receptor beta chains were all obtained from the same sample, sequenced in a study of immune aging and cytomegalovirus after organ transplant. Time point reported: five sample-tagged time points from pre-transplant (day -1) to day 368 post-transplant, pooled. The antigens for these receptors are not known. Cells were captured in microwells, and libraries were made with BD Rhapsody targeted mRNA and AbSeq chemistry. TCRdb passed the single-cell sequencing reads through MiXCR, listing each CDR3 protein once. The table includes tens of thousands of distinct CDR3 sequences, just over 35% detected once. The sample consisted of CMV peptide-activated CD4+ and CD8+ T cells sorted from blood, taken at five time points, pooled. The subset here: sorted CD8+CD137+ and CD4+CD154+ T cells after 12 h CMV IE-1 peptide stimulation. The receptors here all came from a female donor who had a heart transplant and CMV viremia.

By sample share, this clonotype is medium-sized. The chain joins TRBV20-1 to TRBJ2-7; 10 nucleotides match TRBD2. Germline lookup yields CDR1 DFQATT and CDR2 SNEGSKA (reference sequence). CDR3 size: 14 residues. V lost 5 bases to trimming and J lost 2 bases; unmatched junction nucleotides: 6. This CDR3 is CSAFSGTSAYEQYF. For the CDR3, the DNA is TGCAGTGCTTTCTCCGGGACTAGCGCCTACGAGCAGTACTTC.

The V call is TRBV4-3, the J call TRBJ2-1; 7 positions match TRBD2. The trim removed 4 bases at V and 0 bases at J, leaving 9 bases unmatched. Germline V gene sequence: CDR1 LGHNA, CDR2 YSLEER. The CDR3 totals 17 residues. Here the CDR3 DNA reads TGCGCCAGCAGCCCCCGTTGGGGGGGGATCTCCTACAATGAGCAGTTCTTC. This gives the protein CASSPRWGGISYNEQFF.

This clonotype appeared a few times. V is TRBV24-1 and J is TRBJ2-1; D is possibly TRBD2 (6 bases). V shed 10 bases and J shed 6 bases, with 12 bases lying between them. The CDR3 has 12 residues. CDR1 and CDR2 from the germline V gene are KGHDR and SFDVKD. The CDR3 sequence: CATGAGPNEQFF. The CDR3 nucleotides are TGTGCCACAGGGGCGGGACCCAATGAGCAGTTCTTC.

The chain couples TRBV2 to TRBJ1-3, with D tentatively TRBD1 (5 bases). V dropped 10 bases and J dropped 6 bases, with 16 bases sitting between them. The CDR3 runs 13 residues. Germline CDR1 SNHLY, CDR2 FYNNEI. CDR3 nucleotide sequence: TGTGCCACCCAGTTGGGGGAGGAAAACACCATATATTTT. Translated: CATQLGEENTIYF.

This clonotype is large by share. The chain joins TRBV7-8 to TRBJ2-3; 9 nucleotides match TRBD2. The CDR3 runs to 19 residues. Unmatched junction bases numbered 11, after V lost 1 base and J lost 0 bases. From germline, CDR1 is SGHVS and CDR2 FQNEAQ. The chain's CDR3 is CASSLVPLGTSGSTDTQYF. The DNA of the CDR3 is TGTGCCAGCAGCTTAGTGCCTCTCGGAACTAGCGGGAGCACAGATACGCAGTATTTT.

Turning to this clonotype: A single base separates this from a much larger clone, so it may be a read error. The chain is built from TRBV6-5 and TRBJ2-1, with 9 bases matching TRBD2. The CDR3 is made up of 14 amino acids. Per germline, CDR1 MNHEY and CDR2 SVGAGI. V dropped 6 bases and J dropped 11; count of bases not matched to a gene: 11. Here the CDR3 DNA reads TGTGCCAGCAGACCCGGGACTAGCCTAAATAAGCAGTTCTTC. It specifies CASRPGTSLNKQFF.

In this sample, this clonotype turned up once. The CDR3 is CASSDRGVSNQPQHF. The DNA for the CDR3 is TGTGCCAGCAGTGATCGGGGTGTTAGCAATCAGCCCCAGCATTTT. The genes are TRBV2 and TRBJ1-5; no clear D gene. Trimming removed 3 bases at V and 0 bases at J, with 9 bases between. Per the germline V gene, CDR1 is SNHLY and CDR2 is FYNNEI. The length of the CDR3 is 15 residues.

Here the CDR3 reads CASSDAGGYGYTF. DNA for the CDR3: TGTGCCAGCAGTGATGCGGGAGGCTATGGCTACACCTTC. V gene TRBV25-1 combines with J gene TRBJ1-2; D gene unclear. CDR3 length: 13 amino acids. CDR1 and CDR2 (germline): MGHDK, SYGVNS. V lost 3 bases, J lost 4 bases, and 9 bases lay in between.

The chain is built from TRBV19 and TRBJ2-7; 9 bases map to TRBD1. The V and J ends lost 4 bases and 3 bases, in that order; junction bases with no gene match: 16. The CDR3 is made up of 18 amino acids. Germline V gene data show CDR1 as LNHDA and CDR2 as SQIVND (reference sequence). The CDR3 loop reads CASSKAPGQGTRGYEQYF. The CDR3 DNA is TGTGCCAGTAGTAAGGCTCCGGGACAGGGAACAAGGGGCTACGAGCAGTACTTC.

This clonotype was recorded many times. The CDR3 is CASSLTGAETEAFF. As DNA, the CDR3 is TGTGCCAGCAGTTTAACGGGGGCAGAAACTGAAGCTTTCTTT. The chain joins TRBV28 to TRBJ1-1, with D perhaps matching TRBD1 (6 bases). The length of the CDR3 is 14 residues. V was shortened by 2 bases and J by 5 bases, with 12 bases between the two germline ends. Germline V lookup: CDR1 MDHEN, CDR2 SYDVKM.

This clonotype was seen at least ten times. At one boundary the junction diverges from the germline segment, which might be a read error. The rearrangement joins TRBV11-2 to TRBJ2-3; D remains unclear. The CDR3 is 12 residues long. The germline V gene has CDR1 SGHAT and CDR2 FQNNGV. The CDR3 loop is CASSSFPRPRHF. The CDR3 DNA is TGTGCCAGCAGCTCCTTCCCCCGACCCCGCCATTTT.

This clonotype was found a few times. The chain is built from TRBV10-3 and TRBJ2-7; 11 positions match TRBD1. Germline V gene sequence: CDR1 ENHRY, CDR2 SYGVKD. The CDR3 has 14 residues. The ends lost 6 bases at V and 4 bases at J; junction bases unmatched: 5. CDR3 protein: CAIRGQGERYEQYF. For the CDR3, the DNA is TGTGCCATCAGGGGACAGGGGGAGAGGTACGAGCAGTACTTC.

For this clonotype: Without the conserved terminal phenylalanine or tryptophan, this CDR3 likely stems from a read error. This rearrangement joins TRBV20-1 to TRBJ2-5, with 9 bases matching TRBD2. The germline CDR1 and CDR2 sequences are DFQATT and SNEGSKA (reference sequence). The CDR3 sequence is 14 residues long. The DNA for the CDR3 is TGTAGTGCTGGCGGCGGGGGGGCCTTGGAGACCCAGTACCTC. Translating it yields CSAGGGGALETQYL.

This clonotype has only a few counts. DNA for the CDR3: TGCGCCAGCAGCGAAGGGACTAGCGGGGTCGAGCAGTACTTC. The encoded protein is CASSEGTSGVEQYF. The J gene is TRBJ2-7, the V gene TRBV5-1, with 13 bases identical to TRBD2. CDR3 length equals 14 residues. With 4 bases clipped from V and 6 bases from J, the junction kept 4 bases outside the gene matches. CDR1 and CDR2 from the germline V gene are SGHRS and YFSETQ.

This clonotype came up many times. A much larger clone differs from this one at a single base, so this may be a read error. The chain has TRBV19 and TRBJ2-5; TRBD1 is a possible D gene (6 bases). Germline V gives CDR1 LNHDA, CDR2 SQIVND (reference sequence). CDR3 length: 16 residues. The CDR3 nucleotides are TGTGCCAGTAGTATGCTTGGCACAGGGCAGCAAGAGACCCGGTACTTC. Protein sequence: CASSMLGTGQQETRYF.

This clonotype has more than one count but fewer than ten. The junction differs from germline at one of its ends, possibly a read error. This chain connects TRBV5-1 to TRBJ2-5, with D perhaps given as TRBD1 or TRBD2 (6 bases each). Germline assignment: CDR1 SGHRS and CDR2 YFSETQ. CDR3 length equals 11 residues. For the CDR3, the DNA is TGCGCCAGCAGGGAGGGGGAGACTCAGCACTTC. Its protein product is CASREGETQHF.